This T cell receptor (beta chain) was sequenced during a study of blood T cell repertoires in COVID-19. A few counts support this clone. The germline gives CDR1 SGHDT, CDR2 YYEEEE. Trimming took 0 bases from V and 2 from J, leaving 9 bases between them. The CDR3 totals 15 residues. Original handling: By means of reference gene primer amplification, nucleated cell counts were estimated. Produced via immunoSEQ multiplex PCR; TCRdb's table is partial and in-frame only. That table gives V, J and clone size, and the DNA gave D and trimming. This table holds roughly 70,000 clones, about 85% found once. This sequence joins TRBV5-6 and TRBJ1-5; TRBD1 is a possible D gene (6 bases). Sample: peripheral blood. This TCR was recovered from a man aged 70-80 years with active COVID-19. The CDR3 is CASSLAGVGNQPQHF. For the CDR3, the DNA is TGTGCCAGCAGCTTGGCAGGGGTTGGCAATCAGCCCCAGCATTTT.